The source of this T cell receptor (beta chain) is a study of blood T cell repertoires in COVID-19. To note about this clone: A read error may produce the germline difference seen at one junction end.

The CDR3 runs 15 residues. Germline V lookup: CDR1 MNHEY, CDR2 SMNVEV (reference sequence). Cohort 3 donors were reported recovered after two negative PCRs, clearance, or symptom resolution. Libraries were prepared by immunoSEQ multiplex PCR; TCRdb keeps only in-frame clonotypes and omits some of them. The sample consists of fewer than 200,000 clones, about four fifths of them appearing once. This rearrangement joins TRBV27 to TRBJ2-2, with a tentative D call TRBD1 (5 bases). Source material: PBMCs or T cells enriched from blood (not recorded which). The clonotype originates from a man in his 60s who had recovered from COVID-19. CDR3 DNA: TGTGCCAGCAGTCTATCGACAGCTAGCACCGGGGAGCTGTTTTTT. This encodes CASSLSTASTGELFF.